The entry below describes one T cell receptor (beta chain). CDR3 length: 13 residues. Germline V gene lookup returns CDR1 MDHEN and CDR2 SYDVKM. With 5 bases removed from V and 3 bases from J, the gap between germline ends came to 11 bases. PCR involved 60 Vbeta and 13 Jbeta primers. The data were produced by immunoSEQ multiplex PCR, yet TCRdb's version contains in-frame clones alone and is incomplete. The data show approximately 200,000 clones, more than 75% seen once. The sample comes from a study of cytomegalovirus exposure and HLA in healthy donors. The TCR originated in a human donor in good health. The rearrangement links TRBV28 to TRBJ2-7; no firm D call. Sequencing used PBMCs. This chain's CDR3 is CASSDSARYEQYF. DNA for the CDR3: TGTGCCAGCAGTGACTCTGCTCGCTACGAGCAGTACTTC.